The entry below describes one T cell receptor (beta chain). The antigen it recognizes is unknown. No base qualities exist here, and no much larger clone lies one base off it. This sample is part of a study of blood T cell repertoires in COVID-19 (TCRdb year 2020). Study-wide context: Samples covering the acute and convalescent phases of COVID-19 were provided by collaborators in the United States, Italy and Spain. Subjects who had been exposed to COVID-19, were actively infected with it, or had recovered from it provided the deeply sampled blood TCRbeta repertoires that made up the dataset. The repertoires were made available in a free public database intended to serve as a resource for research on the immune response to SARS-CoV-2. Where available, HLA class I and class II types were taken from metadata supplied by the sample provider and were not determined by assay-based typing. Sample metadata almost always included a de-identified subject ID, COVID-19 status, age in years and sex. The samples were drawn from the first 160 participants of the ongoing ImmuneRACE study and from 1,254 subjects provided by 6 global collaborators. The prospective study material was composed of cDNA or gDNA derived from T cells, B-cell-depleted T cells, or PBMCs. Overall results and qualifications from the work: Clinical and demographic metadata were provided uncurated, with the amount varying by source and participant.

TCRbeta CDR3 regions were amplified from genomic DNA by means of the immunoSEQ Assay, a bias-controlled multiplex PCR. As for how the authors treated the data: The number of nucleated cells in each sample was estimated by amplification of reference gene primers within the assay. Sequence reads were collapsed and filtered to measure the absolute abundance of every unique TCRbeta CDR3 rearrangement. For each sample, productive Simpson clonality was calculated as the square root of Simpson's diversity index across productive rearrangements. Not all clones reach the TCRdb copy of this immuneACCESS table, which keeps in-frame sequences only. Checked studies attribute under half of the gap to unresolved V genes and leave the rest unexplained. The V and J calls and clone size were taken over from that table, and D and trimming were inferred from the DNA. This sample holds 200,000 to 250,000 clones; approximately 83% were observed only once. Around 1.3% of the sample is in the top ten clones.

Measured from the cysteine to the phenylalanine, the CDR3 is 14 residues long. Here the CDR3 DNA is all that survives: 42 bases in frame from base 1. The junction carries 7 bases between V and J, which are trimmed by 3 bases and 0 bases respectively. CDR1 and CDR2, looked up from the germline V gene, are SGDLS and YYNGEE. One collaborating source in Seattle enrolled patients during active infection and followed them longitudinally through the course of disease. Collaborating institutions collected whole blood in K2EDTA tubes following their own protocols. Collaborator samples were shipped for TCRbeta analysis as frozen whole blood, isolated PBMCs, or DNA extracted from either sample type.

The sample comprised peripheral blood. The chain links TRBV9 with TRBJ2-1; a tentative D match to TRBD2 spans 5 bases. The sequence derives from a woman aged 25 to 39 with COVID-19, enrolled during active disease. The DNA sequence is given as TGTGCCAGCAGCGGTACTAGCTCCTACAATGAGCAGTTCTTC. This is translated as CASSGTSSYNEQFF.